These T cell receptor beta chains were read from a single sample in a study of T cell responses to AZD1222 COVID-19 vaccine. Clones were sequenced by immunoSEQ multiplex PCR, and TCRdb holds only the in-frame ones, with some missing. The sample yields approximately 110,000 clones, about 95% seen once. The sample was peripheral blood, taken on day 0 of AZD1222 vaccination. The receptor set was obtained from an adult in good health. The CDR3 runs from the conserved cysteine through the conserved F or W. Fields, in order: V gene, D gene, clone size, J gene, CDR3 DNA, CDR3 protein. D genes are given only for firm matches. Size tells how often a clone was seen (once, few, many) or the class of an expanded clone, and some rows leave it out.

v_call: TRBV7-9
d_call: TRBD1
clone_size: -
j_call: TRBJ1-4
cdr3_nt: TGTGCCAGCAGCCACTCCGGGACAGGGGGAGAAAAACTGTTTTTT
cdr3_aa: CASSHSGTGGEKLFF

v_call: TRBV30
d_call: -
clone_size: -
j_call: TRBJ1-1
cdr3_nt: TGTGCCTGGAGGGGAGCGGTTGGGGGCACTGAAGCTTTCTTT
cdr3_aa: CAWRGAVGGTEAFF

v_call: TRBV5-4
d_call: -
clone_size: -
j_call: TRBJ1-1
cdr3_nt: TGTGCCAGCAGCACGCCGATGCAAGGGGTGGAGAACACTGAAGCTTTCTTT
cdr3_aa: CASSTPMQGVENTEAFF

v_call: TRBV4-3
d_call: -
clone_size: -
j_call: TRBJ2-2
cdr3_nt: TGCGCCAGCAGCCCTGTAGGGGAAACCGGGGAGCTGTTTTTT
cdr3_aa: CASSPVGETGELFF

v_call: TRBV18
d_call: -
clone_size: -
j_call: TRBJ1-2
cdr3_nt: TGTGCCAGCTCACCCGAAAGGGGTAACTATGGCTACACCTTC
cdr3_aa: CASSPERGNYGYTF

v_call: TRBV10-1
d_call: TRBD2
clone_size: once
j_call: TRBJ2-5
cdr3_nt: TGCGCCACTCCCCTTACTAGCGGGGGCGTGGGGGAGACCCAGTACTTC
cdr3_aa: CATPLTSGGVGETQYF

v_call: TRBV9
d_call: -
clone_size: -
j_call: TRBJ2-2
cdr3_nt: TGTGCCAGCAGCGTAGAGGGAACTCCGGCGTCTACCGGGGAGCTGTTTTTT
cdr3_aa: CASSVEGTPASTGELFF

v_call: TRBV5-1
d_call: -
clone_size: -
j_call: TRBJ2-2
cdr3_nt: TGCGCCAGCAGCTTGGCGGGGGCGAACACCGGGGAGCTGTTTTTT
cdr3_aa: CASSLAGANTGELFF

v_call: TRBV9
d_call: TRBD2
clone_size: -
j_call: TRBJ2-7
cdr3_nt: TGTGCCAGCAGCGTAGACCGGGAGGGCGTTACGAGGCAGTACTTC
cdr3_aa: CASSVDREGVTRQYF

v_call: TRBV5-8
d_call: -
clone_size: -
j_call: TRBJ1-2
cdr3_nt: TGTGCCAGCAGCTTGGGGCTTAATCGGGGGCGAAGTGGCTACACCTTC
cdr3_aa: CASSLGLNRGRSGYTF

v_call: TRBV6-2/TRBV6-3
d_call: -
clone_size: -
j_call: TRBJ2-7
cdr3_nt: TGTGCCAGCAGTTACGGGCCCTACGAGCAGTACTTC
cdr3_aa: CASSYGPYEQYF